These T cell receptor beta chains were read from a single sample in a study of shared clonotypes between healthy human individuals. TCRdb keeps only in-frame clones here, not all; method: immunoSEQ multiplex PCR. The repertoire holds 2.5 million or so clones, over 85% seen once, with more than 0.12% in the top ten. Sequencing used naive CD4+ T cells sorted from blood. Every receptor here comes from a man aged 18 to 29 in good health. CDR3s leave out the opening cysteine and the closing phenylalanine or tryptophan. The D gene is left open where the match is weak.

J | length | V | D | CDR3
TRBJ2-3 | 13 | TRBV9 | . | ASSPLGGSTDTQY
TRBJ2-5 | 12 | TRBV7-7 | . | ASSPDLASKTQY
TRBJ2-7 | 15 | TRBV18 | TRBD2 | ASSLGTSGASSYEQY
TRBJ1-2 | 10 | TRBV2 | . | ANQQDNYGYT
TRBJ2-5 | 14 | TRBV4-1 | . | ASSQDGSGREETQY
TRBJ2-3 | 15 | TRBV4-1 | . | ASSLGVAETSTDTQY
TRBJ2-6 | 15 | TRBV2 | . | ASRGGLSSSGANVLT
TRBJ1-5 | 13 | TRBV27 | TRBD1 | ASSPGTGNNQPQH
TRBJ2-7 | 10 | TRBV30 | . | AWGDNSYEQY
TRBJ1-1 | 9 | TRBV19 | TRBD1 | VSGGHTEAF
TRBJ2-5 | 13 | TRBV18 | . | ASSPFGTKEETQY
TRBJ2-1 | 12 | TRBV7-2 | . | ASSLAGGRNEQF
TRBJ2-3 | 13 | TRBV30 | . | AWSVLKGGTDTQY
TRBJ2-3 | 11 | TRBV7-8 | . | ASSLDISVTQY
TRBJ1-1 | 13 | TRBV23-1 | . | ARIPLQDTNTEAF
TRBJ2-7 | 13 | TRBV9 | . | ASSVEMGLYYEQY
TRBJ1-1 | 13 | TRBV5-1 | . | ASNGDAGLNTEAF
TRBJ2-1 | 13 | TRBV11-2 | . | ASSLGTQSYNEQF
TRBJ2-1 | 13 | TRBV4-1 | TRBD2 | ASRLAGGPYNEQF
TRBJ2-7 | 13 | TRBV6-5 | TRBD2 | ASSLSGILTYEQY
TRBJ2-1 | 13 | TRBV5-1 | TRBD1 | ASDSGGSAYNEQF
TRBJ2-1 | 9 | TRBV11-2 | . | ATGQYNEQF
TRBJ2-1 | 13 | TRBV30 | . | AWTQRAISYNEQF
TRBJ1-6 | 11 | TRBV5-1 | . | ASSLETGGPLH
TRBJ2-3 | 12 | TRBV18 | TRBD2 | ASSPSGDTDTQY
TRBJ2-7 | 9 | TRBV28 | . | ASRLLYEQY
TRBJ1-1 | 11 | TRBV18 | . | ASSPAVGLEAF
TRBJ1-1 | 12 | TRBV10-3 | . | AISASTGNTEAF
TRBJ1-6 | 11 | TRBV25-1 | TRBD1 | ASARTGNSPLH
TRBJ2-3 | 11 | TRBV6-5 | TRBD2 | ASRGSGRDTQY
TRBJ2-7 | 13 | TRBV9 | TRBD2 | ASSAQAGVAYEQY
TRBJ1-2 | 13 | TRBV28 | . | ASSRDRPPNYGYT
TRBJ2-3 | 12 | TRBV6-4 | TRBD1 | ASSGQGVGDTQY
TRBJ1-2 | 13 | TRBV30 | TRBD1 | AWSVGGRGLRGYT
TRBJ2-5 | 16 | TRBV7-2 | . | ASSSRPKGQAGQETQY
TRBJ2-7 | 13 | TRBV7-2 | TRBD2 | ASSFGLAGAGEQY
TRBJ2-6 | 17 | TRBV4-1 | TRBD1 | ASSQDRDRVLSGANVLT
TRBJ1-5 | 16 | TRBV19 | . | ASSMGSGRRNSNQPQH
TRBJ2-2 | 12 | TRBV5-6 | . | ASSLVGFTGELF
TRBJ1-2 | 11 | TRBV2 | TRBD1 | ASRGTGPNGYT
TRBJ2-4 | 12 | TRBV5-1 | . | ASSYQGGLNIQY
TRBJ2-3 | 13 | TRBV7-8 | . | ASSLELSATDTQY
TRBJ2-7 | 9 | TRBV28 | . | ASSVNNEQY
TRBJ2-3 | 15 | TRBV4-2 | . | ASSQDERGTSTDTQY
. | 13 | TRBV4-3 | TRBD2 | ASSQGSSGIDEQY
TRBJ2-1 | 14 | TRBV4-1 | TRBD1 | ASSQVRRTGPNEQF
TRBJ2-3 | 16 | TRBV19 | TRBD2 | ASSILLASGVRTDTQY
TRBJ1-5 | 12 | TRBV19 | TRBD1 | ASMSRGFNQPQH
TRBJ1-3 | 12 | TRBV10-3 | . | AISAGRAGNTIY
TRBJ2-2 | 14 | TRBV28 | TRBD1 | ASSTPSGQGAGELF
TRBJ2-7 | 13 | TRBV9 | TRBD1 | ASSRQGISSYEQY
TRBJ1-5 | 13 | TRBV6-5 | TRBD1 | ASSYSGRGSQPQH
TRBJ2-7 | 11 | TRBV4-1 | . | ASSHPGQSEQY